Sequencing of this T cell receptor (beta chain) was carried out in a study of PD-1 blockade in classical Hodgkin lymphoma. Clones were read by immunoSEQ multiplex PCR, and TCRdb kept only the in-frame ones, dropping some. Of approximately 44,000 clones detected, around three quarters appear once; the ten largest clones hold about a fifth. This CDR3 is built from 15 residues. The germline V and J ends were trimmed by 1 base and 2 bases, with 11 bases remaining between them. Germline CDR1 is SEHNR and CDR2 is FQNEAQ (reference sequence). Every patient relapsed after autologous stem cell transplantation, and brentuximab vedotin exposure varied.

Material: peripheral blood mononuclear cells (PBMCs), obtained at baseline. The sequence derives from a human donor with classical Hodgkin lymphoma. The genes are TRBV7-9 and TRBJ1-1, with D unresolved. The CDR3 bases are TGTGCCAGCAGCTTAGGGTCAGCCTCCAACACTGAAGCTTTCTTT. Encoded protein: CASSLGSASNTEAFF.